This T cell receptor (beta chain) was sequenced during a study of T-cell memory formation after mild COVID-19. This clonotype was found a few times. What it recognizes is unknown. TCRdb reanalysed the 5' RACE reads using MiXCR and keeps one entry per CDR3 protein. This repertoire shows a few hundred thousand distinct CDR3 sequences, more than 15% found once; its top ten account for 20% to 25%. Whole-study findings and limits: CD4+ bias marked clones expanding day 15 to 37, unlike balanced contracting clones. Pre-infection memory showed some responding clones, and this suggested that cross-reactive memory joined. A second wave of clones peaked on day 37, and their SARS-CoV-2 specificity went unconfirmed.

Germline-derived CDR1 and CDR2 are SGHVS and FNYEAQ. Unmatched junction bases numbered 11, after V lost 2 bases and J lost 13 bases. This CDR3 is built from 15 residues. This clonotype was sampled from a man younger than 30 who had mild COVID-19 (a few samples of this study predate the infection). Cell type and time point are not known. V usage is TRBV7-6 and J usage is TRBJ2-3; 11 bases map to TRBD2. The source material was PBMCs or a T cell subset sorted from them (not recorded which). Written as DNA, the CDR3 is TGTGCCAGCAGCTTACTAGCGGGGGGCGCCCTGCCCGAGTATTTT. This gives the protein CASSLLAGGALPEYF.